This T cell receptor beta chain originates from a study of blood T cell repertoires in COVID-19. The V end lost 1 base, the J end lost 7 bases, and 8 bases lay between the germline ends. In germline, CDR1 is KGHSH, CDR2 LQKENI. The CDR3 extends over 12 amino acids. Study processing details: By means of reference gene primer amplification, nucleated cell counts were estimated. This table comes from immunoSEQ multiplex PCR, and its TCRdb copy is limited to in-frame clones, with some not included. V and J calls plus clone size are reproduced from that table; the DNA served to infer D and trimming. Of hundreds of thousands of clones in the sample, about 91% were seen once.

The TCR comes from a woman aged 40 to 50 who had recovered from COVID-19. The chain couples TRBV18 to TRBJ2-7, with unresolved D. Sequencing was performed on PBMCs or T cells enriched from blood (not recorded which). The CDR3 loop reads CASSPLGWEQYF. CDR3 sequence (DNA): TGTGCCAGCTCACCACTCGGGTGGGAGCAGTACTTC. The whole variable domain, filled in from reference TRBV18 and TRBJ2-7, reads NAGVMQNPRHLVRRRGQEARLRCSPMKGHSHVYWYRQLPEEGLKFMVYLQKENIIDESGMPKERFSAEFPKEGPSILRIQQVVRGDSAAYFCASSPLGWEQYFGPGTRLTVT.